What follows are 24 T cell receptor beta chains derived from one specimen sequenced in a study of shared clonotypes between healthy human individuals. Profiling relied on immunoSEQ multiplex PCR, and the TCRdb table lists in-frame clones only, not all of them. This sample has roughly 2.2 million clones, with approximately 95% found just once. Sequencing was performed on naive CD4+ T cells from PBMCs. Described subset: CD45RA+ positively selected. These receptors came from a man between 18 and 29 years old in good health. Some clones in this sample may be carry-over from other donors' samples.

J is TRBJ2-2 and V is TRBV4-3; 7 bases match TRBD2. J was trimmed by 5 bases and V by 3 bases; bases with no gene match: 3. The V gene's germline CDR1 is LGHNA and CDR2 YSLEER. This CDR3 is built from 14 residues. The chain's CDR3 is CASSQVGGTGELFF. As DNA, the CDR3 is TGCGCCAGCAGCCAGGTGGGAGGGACCGGGGAGCTGTTTTTT.

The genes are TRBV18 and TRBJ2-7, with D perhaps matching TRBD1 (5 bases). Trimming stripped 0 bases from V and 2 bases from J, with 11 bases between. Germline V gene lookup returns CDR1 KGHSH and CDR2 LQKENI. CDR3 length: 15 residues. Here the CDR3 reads CASSPPGRAAYEQYF. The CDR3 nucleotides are TGTGCCAGCTCACCACCGGGCAGGGCAGCCTACGAGCAGTACTTC.

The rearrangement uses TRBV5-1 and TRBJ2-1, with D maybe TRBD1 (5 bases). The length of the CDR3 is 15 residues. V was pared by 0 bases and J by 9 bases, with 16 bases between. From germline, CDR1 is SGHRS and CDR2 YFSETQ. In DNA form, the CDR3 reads TGCGCCAGCAGCTTGGGGGTCCCTATTAGGGGTGAGCAGTTCTTC. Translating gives CASSLGVPIRGEQFF.

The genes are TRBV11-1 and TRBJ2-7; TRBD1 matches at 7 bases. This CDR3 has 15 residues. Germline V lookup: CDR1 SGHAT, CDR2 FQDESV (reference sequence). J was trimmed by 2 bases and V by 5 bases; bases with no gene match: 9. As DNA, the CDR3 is TGTGCCAGCAGCATAGGCACAGGGGCCACCTACGAGCAGTACTTC. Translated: CASSIGTGATYEQYF.

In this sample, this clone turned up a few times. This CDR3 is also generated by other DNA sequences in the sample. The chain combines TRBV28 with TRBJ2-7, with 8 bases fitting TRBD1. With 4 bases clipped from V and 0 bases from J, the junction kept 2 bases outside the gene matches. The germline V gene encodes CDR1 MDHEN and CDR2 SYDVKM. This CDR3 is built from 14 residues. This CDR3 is CASSWGTGSYEQYF. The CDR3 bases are TGTGCCAGCAGTTGGGGGACAGGCTCCTACGAGCAGTACTTC.

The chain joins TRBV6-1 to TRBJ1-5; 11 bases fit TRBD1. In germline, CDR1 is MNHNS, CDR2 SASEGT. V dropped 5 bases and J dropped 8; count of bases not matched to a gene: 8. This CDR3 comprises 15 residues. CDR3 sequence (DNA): TGTGCCAGCAGTACCGGGACAGGGGGTTGGGAGCCCCAGCATTTT. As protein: CASSTGTGGWEPQHF.

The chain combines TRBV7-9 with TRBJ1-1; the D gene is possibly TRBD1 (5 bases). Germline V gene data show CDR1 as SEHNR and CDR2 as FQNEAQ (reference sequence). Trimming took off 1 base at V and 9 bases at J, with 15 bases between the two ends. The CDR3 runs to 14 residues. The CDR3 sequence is CASSLEGAPGKAFF. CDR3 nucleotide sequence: TGTGCCAGCAGCTTAGAAGGGGCGCCGGGAAAAGCTTTCTTT.

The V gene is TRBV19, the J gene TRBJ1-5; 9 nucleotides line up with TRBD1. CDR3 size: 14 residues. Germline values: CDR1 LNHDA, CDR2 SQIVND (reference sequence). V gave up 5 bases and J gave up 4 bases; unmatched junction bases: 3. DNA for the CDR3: TGTGCCAGTAGTTATGGGACAGGGAATCAGCCCCAGCATTTT. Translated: CASSYGTGNQPQHF.

CDR3: CASKNGGKQFF. The CDR3 DNA reads TGTGCCAGTAAAAACGGAGGGAAGCAGTTCTTC. The chain employs TRBV25-1 and TRBJ2-1, with D perhaps TRBD2 (6 bases). The CDR3 has 11 residues. Germline V gene lookup returns CDR1 MGHDK and CDR2 SYGVNS. The V gene lost 9 bases and the J gene lost 11 bases, with 14 bases spanning the gap.

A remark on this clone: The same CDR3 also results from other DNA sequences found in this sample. CDR3 nucleotide sequence: TGCAGTGCTCGGTCATACAATGAGCAGTTCTTC. Encoded protein: CSARSYNEQFF. The chain carries TRBV20-1 and TRBJ2-1; D unclear. The CDR3 loop spans 11 amino acids. Trimming took 5 bases from V and 4 from J, leaving 6 bases between them. Germline assignment: CDR1 DFQATT and CDR2 SNEGSKA (reference sequence).

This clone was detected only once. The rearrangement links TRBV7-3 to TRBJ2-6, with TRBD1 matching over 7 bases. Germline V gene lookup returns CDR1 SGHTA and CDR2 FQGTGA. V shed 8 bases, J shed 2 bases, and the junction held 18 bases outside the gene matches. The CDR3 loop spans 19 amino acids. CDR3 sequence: CASATATGAPGAGANVLTF. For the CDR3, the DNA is TGTGCCAGCGCGACAGCTACAGGGGCCCCCGGGGCTGGGGCCAACGTCCTGACTTTC.

The CDR3 spells CASSQDPEREGPYEQYF. The CDR3 DNA reads as TGCGCCAGCAGCCAAGATCCGGAGCGGGAGGGCCCCTACGAGCAGTACTTC. The chain carries TRBV4-1 and TRBJ2-7; 10 bases line up with TRBD2. The CDR3 sequence is 17 residues long. Germline V gene data show CDR1 as MGHRA and CDR2 as YSYEKL. With 0 bases clipped from V and 2 bases from J, the junction kept 7 bases outside the gene matches.

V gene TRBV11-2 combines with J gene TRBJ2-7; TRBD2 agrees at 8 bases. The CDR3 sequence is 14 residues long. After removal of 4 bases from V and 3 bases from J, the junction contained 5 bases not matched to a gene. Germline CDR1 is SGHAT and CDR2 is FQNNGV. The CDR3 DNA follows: TGTGCCAGCAGCTCCCTCCGGGGGGGCTACGAGCAGTACTTC. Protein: CASSSLRGGYEQYF.

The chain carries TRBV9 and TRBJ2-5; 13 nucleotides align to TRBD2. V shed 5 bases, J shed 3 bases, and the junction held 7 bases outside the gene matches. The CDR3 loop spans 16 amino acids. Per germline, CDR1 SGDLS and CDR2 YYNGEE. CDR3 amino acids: CASSPGLAGAEETQYF. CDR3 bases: TGTGCCAGCAGTCCCGGACTAGCGGGGGCCGAAGAGACCCAGTACTTC.

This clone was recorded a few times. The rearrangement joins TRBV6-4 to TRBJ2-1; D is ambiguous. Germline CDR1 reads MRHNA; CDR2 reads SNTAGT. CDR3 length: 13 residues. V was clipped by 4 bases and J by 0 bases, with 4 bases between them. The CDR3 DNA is TGTGCCAGCAGTGCCAGCTCCTACAATGAGCAGTTCTTC. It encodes CASSASSYNEQFF.

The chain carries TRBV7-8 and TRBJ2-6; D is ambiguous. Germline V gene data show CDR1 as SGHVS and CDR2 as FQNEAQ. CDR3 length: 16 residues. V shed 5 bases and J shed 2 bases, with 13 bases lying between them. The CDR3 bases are TGTGCCAGCAGCCAAACATCCCAGGCTGGGGCCAACGTCCTGACTTTC. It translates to CASSQTSQAGANVLTF.

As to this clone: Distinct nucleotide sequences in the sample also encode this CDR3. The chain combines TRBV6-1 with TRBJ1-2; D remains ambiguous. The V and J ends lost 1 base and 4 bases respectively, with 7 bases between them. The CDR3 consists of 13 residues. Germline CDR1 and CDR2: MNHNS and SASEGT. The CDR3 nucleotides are TGTGCCAGCAGTGAAGGGCGGGGCTATGGCTACACCTTC. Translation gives CASSEGRGYGYTF.

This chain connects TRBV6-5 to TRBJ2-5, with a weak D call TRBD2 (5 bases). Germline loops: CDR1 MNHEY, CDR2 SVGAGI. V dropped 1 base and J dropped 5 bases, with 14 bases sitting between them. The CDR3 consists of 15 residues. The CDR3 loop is CASSYFTTRRETQYF. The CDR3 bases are TGTGCCAGCAGTTACTTTACGACCCGGAGGGAGACCCAGTACTTC.

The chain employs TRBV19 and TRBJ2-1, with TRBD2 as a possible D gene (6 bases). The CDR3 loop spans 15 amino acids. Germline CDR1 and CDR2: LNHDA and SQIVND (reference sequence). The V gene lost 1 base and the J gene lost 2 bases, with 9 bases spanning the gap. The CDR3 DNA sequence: TGTGCCAGTAGTATAGCGGGAGAAGCCTACAATGAGCAGTTCTTC. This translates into CASSIAGEAYNEQFF.

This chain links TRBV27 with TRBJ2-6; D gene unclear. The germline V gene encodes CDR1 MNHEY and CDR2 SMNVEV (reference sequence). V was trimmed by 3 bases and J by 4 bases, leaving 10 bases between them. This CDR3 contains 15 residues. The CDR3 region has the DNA TGTGCCAGCAGTTTTGGGGTGGTCGGGGCCAACGTCCTGACTTTC. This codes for CASSFGVVGANVLTF.

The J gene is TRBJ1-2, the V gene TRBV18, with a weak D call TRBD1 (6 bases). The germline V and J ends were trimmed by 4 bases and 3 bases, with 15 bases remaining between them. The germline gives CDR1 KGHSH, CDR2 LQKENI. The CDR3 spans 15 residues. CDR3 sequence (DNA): TGTGCCAGCTCACAAGGACAGAGCCGCTACTATGGCTACACCTTC. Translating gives CASSQGQSRYYGYTF. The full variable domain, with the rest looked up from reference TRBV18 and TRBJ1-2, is NAGVMQNPRHLVRRRGQEARLRCSPMKGHSHVYWYRQLPEEGLKFMVYLQKENIIDESGMPKERFSAEFPKEGPSILRIQQVVRGDSAAYFCASSQGQSRYYGYTFGSGTRLTVV.

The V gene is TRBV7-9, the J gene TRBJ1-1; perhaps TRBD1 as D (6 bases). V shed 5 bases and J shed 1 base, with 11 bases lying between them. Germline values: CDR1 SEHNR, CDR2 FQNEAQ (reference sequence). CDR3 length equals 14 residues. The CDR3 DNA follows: TGTGCCAGCAGCGCAACGGGGGCGAACACTGAAGCTTTCTTT. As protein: CASSATGANTEAFF.

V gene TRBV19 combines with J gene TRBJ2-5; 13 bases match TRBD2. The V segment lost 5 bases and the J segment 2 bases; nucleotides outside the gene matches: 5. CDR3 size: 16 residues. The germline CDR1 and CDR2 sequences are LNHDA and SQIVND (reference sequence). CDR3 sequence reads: CASSLPGLAGQETQYF. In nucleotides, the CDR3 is TGTGCCAGTAGTCTGCCGGGACTAGCGGGGCAAGAGACCCAGTACTTC. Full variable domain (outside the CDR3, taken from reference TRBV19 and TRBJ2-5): DGGITQSPKYLFRKEGQNVTLSCEQNLNHDAMYWYRQDPGQGLRLIYYSQIVNDFQKGDIAEGYSVSREKKESFPLTVTSAQKNPTAFYLCASSLPGLAGQETQYFGPGTRLLVL.

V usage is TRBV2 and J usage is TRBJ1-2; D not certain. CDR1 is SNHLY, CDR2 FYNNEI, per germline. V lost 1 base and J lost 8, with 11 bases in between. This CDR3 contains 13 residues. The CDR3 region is CASSEVRTGGYTF. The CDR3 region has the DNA TGTGCCAGCAGTGAAGTTCGGACGGGCGGCTACACCTTC.